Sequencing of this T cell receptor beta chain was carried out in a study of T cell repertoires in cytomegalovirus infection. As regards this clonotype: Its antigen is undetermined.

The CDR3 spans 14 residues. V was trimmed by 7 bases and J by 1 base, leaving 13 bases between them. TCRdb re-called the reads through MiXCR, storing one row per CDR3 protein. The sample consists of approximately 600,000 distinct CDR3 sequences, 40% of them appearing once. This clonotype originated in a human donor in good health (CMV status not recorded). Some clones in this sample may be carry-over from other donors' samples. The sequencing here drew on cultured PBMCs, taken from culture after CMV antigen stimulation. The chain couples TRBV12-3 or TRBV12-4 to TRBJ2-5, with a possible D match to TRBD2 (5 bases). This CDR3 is CASTPGRSQETQYF. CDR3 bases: TGTGCCAGCACCCCTGGGAGATCCCAAGAGACCCAGTACTTC.